This T cell receptor beta chain originates from a study of Ad26.COV2.S vaccination and SARS-CoV-2 variants. This table comes from immunoSEQ multiplex PCR, and its TCRdb copy is limited to in-frame clones, with some not included. Counted here are 350,000 to 450,000 clones, about nine tenths occurring once; the ten biggest clones make up 1.5% to 2%. The sample's treatment: approximately 18 received Ad26.COV2.S at low or high dose, single or two shots; several received placebo; per-sample allocation not given. Samples analyzed were those drawn on day 63 after the first vaccine or placebo injection. The clonotype was recovered from a person aged 18-65 years who received the Ad26.COV2.S COVID-19 vaccine or a placebo. This specimen was peripheral blood, taken in a trial of Ad26.COV2.S vaccine versus placebo.

CDR3 sequence: CASSQDLAGPALGELFF. The CDR3 DNA reads TGTGCCAGCAGCCAAGATTTAGCGGGGCCTGCGTTGGGGGAGCTGTTTTTT. The rearrangement links TRBV14 to TRBJ2-2; TRBD2 agrees at 8 bases. J was trimmed by 8 bases and V by 0 bases; bases with no gene match: 11. CDR1 and CDR2 from the germline V gene are SGHDN and FVKESK. The CDR3 covers 17 residues. Full variable domain (missing parts from reference TRBV14 and TRBJ2-2): EAGVTQFPSHSVIEKGQTVTLRCDPISGHDNLYWYRRVMGKEIKFLLHFVKESKQDESGMPNNRFLAERTGGTYSTLKVQPAELEDSGVYFCASSQDLAGPALGELFFGEGSRLTVL.